These T cell receptor beta chains were read from a single sample in a study of PD-L1 blockade in urothelial cancer. Produced via immunoSEQ multiplex PCR; TCRdb's table is partial and in-frame only. Counted here are over 45,000 clones, about 86% occurring once; the ten biggest clones make up approximately 23%. The material sequenced was PBMCs, taken around atezolizumab (anti-PD-L1) treatment. These receptors came from a man between 60 and 70 years old with urothelial cancer. Each CDR3 is given with its conserved first and last residue. The D gene is left open where the match is weak. Size is omitted from some rows. Given values are once, few, many or a class for expanded clones.

>TRBV27|-|-|TRBJ2-3
TGTGCCAGCAGTTTAAAGACAGAATGGGATACGCAGTATTTT
CASSLKTEWDTQYF
>TRBV6-5|-|-|TRBJ1-1
TGTGCCAGCAGTGAACCTACGAACACTGAAGCTTTCTTT
CASSEPTNTEAFF
>TRBV6-4|-|-|TRBJ2-1
TGTGCCAGCAGTGACAGTGGTAGCTCCTACAATGAGCAGTTCTTC
CASSDSGSSYNEQFF
>TRBV12-5|TRBD2|-|TRBJ2-5
TGTGCTAGTGGTTTGGTGTTAGCGGGGGGCGAGACCCAGTACTTC
CASGLVLAGGETQYF
>TRBV7-2|TRBD2|-|TRBJ2-1
TGTGCCAGCAGCTTGTCTAGCGGGGGTCCGAGCTCCTACAATGAGCAGTTCTTC
CASSLSSGGPSSYNEQFF
>TRBV9|TRBD2|-|TRBJ2-3
TGTGCCAGCAGCCCCCAGACTAGCGGAGGGGATACGCAGTATTTT
CASSPQTSGGDTQYF
>TRBV19|-|-|TRBJ1-1
TGTGCCAGTAGGGACATGAACACTGAAGCTTTCTTT
CASRDMNTEAFF
>TRBV5-1|-|-|TRBJ1-1
TGCGCCAGCAGCTGGTGGACAGTCTCCACTGAAGCTTTCTTT
CASSWWTVSTEAFF
>TRBV13|-|-|TRBJ2-5
TGTGCCAGCAGCGAGGAGGCTAGTGGAGAGACCCAGTACTTC
CASSEEASGETQYF
>TRBV11-2|-|-|TRBJ2-7
TGTGCCAGCAGCCCCTTGTACAGCTACGAGCAGTACTTC
CASSPLYSYEQYF
>TRBV5-6|TRBD1|-|TRBJ1-2
TGTGCCAGCAGACACGGACAGGGTTATGTCGGCTACACCTTC
CASRHGQGYVGYTF
>TRBV6-4|TRBD1|-|TRBJ1-1
TGTGCCAGCAGTGCGAGGGGGCTTGGCTCTGAAGCTTTCTTT
CASSARGLGSEAFF
>TRBV28|-|-|TRBJ2-4
TGTGCCAGCAGTCCCATGGCCAAAAACATTCAGTACTTC
CASSPMAKNIQYF
>TRBV19|TRBD1|few|TRBJ1-1
TGTGCCACCGACAGGGGCACTGAAGCTTTCTTT
CATDRGTEAFF
>TRBV4-1|-|-|TRBJ2-7
TGCGCCAGCAGCCAAGGGGGGGAGTCTTTTTACGAGCAGTACTTC
CASSQGGESFYEQYF
>TRBV5-1|-|-|TRBJ1-2
TGCGCCAGCAGCCTCACAGGTTTACCCTATGGCTACACCTTC
CASSLTGLPYGYTF
>TRBV4-1|TRBD1|-|TRBJ1-5
TGCGCCAGCAGCCCGGGACAGGGGGACAAGAATCAGCCCCAGCATTTT
CASSPGQGDKNQPQHF
>TRBV5-4|-|-|TRBJ2-1
TGTGCCAGCAGCTTGGGGGCCCTCACGAGCTCCTACAATGAGCAGTTCTTC
CASSLGALTSSYNEQFF
>TRBV2|TRBD1|-|TRBJ1-2
TGTGCCAGCAGGACAGGGGTCAACTATGGCTACACCTTC
CASRTGVNYGYTF
>TRBV18|-|-|TRBJ1-5
TGTGCCAGCTCACCAATCAGGGGCGGCAATCAGCCCCAGCATTTT
CASSPIRGGNQPQHF
>TRBV28|TRBD1|-|TRBJ1-2
TGTGCCAGCAGTGCACGGGACAGGGTAGTTCACTATGGCTACACCTTC
CASSARDRVVHYGYTF
>TRBV12-5|TRBD1|-|TRBJ2-3
TGTGCTAGTGGTAGGGGATTGGACAGGGGCGCAGATACGCAGTATTTT
CASGRGLDRGADTQYF
>TRBV5-1|-|-|TRBJ1-1
TGCGCCAGCAGCTCCGGACAGATGAACACTGAAGCTTTCTTT
CASSSGQMNTEAFF